This T cell receptor (beta chain) is drawn from a study of blood T cells in healthy people across ages. The CDR3 runs to 13 residues. V was cut by 4 bases and J by 5 bases, with 9 bases left in between. Germline CDR1 SNHLY, CDR2 FYNNEI. For the second PCR, which ran for 7 to 11 cycles, a sample-barcoded 5' primer and a J-beta primer mix were used. MiXCR, applied by TCRdb to the 5' RACE reads, yields one record per CDR3 protein. The sample contains approximately 800,000 distinct CDR3 sequences, 55% to 70% of which appear only once. The chain couples TRBV2 to TRBJ2-1; D not resolved. The clonotype originates from a man under 40 in good health. The specimen sequenced was blood. This chain's CDR3 is CASSVSRNNEQFF. The CDR3 DNA sequence: TGTGCCAGCAGTGTGTCGCGAAACAATGAGCAGTTCTTC.